These 29 T cell receptor beta chains were sequenced from one sample in a study of T-cell reconstitution after alpha-beta-depleted transplantation in children. As it was prepared, the TCRbeta library received unique molecular identifiers. TCRdb independently ran MiXCR on the PCR reads; one entry per CDR3 protein. Of hundreds of thousands of distinct CDR3 sequences listed, approximately 30% are singletons. The source material was PBMCs from the stem cell graft donor, sampled from the stem cell graft. The receptor set was obtained from a human donor who donated a stem cell graft to a child with aplastic anemia.

The rearrangement links TRBV20-1 to TRBJ1-5, with D possibly being TRBD1 (5 bases). CDR1 is DFQATT and CDR2 is SNEGSKA in the germline V gene (reference sequence). V gave up 4 bases and J gave up 3 bases, with 13 bases separating them. The CDR3 spans 14 residues. The CDR3 region has the DNA TGCAGTGCTACACTCGGGACGGTCAATCAGCCCCAGCATTTT. This sequence encodes CSATLGTVNQPQHF.

The chain is built from TRBV10-1 and TRBJ2-5; D is possibly TRBD2 (6 bases). Deletions cut 1 base from V and 1 base from J, with 10 bases between. Germline V gives CDR1 WNHNN, CDR2 SYGVQD (reference sequence). This CDR3 region has 15 residues. CDR3 amino acids: CASSEFGGPQETQYF. The CDR3 coding sequence is TGCGCCAGCAGTGAGTTCGGGGGACCCCAAGAGACCCAGTACTTC.

The gene calls are TRBV5-1 and TRBJ2-7, with 7 positions matching TRBD1. The CDR3 is 15 residues long. J lost 1 base, V lost 4 bases, and 8 bases had no gene match. Germline CDR1 SGHRS, CDR2 YFSETQ. CDR3 in amino acids: CASSKTGDGSYEQYV. CDR3 sequence (DNA): TGCGCCAGCAGCAAAACAGGGGACGGTTCCTACGAGCAGTACGTC.

V usage is TRBV12-3 or TRBV12-4 and J usage is TRBJ1-3, with D perhaps TRBD1 (5 bases). Trimming shortened V by 3 bases and J by 4 bases, and 13 bases separated the two germline ends. The CDR3 length is 15 residues. The chain's CDR3 is CASSLDTIPGNTIYF. Written as DNA, the CDR3 is TGTGCCAGCAGTTTGGACACCATTCCCGGAAACACCATATATTTT.

The V and J genes are TRBV6-2 or TRBV6-3 and TRBJ1-5; D is unresolved. The CDR3 loop spans 13 amino acids. The germline V gene has CDR1 MNHEY and CDR2 SVGEGT. V lost 4 bases and J 5 bases, leaving 9 bases between the germline ends. The CDR3, as DNA: TGTGCCAGCAGTTCGTGGACGGATCAGCCCCAGCATTTT. Residues: CASSSWTDQPQHF.

The V call is TRBV9, the J call TRBJ1-3; D not resolved. Deletions cut 2 bases from V and 0 bases from J, with 12 bases between. The CDR3 extends over 16 amino acids. Germline CDR1 reads SGDLS; CDR2 reads YYNGEE. This chain's CDR3 is CASSVAPGISGNTIYF. In DNA, the CDR3 is TGTGCCAGCAGCGTGGCACCGGGGATCTCTGGAAACACCATATATTTT.

This chain joins TRBV6-5 and TRBJ1-3; 7 bases agree with TRBD1. V shed 0 bases, J shed 4 bases, and the junction held 9 bases outside the gene matches. CDR1 MNHEY and CDR2 SVGAGI come from the germline V gene. The CDR3 extends over 17 amino acids. CDR3 nucleotides: TGTGCCAGCAGTTACTCCTTTCAGGGGGTACGAGGAAACACCATATATTTT. The encoded protein is CASSYSFQGVRGNTIYF.

The J gene is TRBJ2-5, the V gene TRBV11-2, with 11 nucleotides matching TRBD1. V shed 5 bases, J shed 1 base, and the junction held 6 bases outside the gene matches. Looked up from germline, CDR1 is SGHAT and CDR2 is FQNNGV. The CDR3 length is 16 residues. CDR3 residues: CASSDTGTGGQETQYF. CDR3 nucleotide sequence: TGTGCCAGCAGCGACACCGGGACAGGGGGCCAAGAGACCCAGTACTTC.

The CDR3 protein is CASSLKEGGNEQFF. The CDR3 DNA sequence: TGTGCCAGCAGCTTAAAAGAGGGGGGGAATGAGCAGTTCTTC. The gene calls are TRBV7-2 and TRBJ2-1; D may be TRBD2 (7 bases). The CDR3 extends over 14 amino acids. Germline V gives CDR1 SGHTA, CDR2 FQGNSA. The V and J ends lost 2 bases and 7 bases respectively, with 12 bases between them.

The V call is TRBV12-3 or TRBV12-4, the J call TRBJ2-1; D is unresolved. The CDR3 is made up of 13 amino acids. Trimming cost V 2 bases and J 5 bases, with 7 bases left between them. For the CDR3, the DNA is TGTGCCAGCAGTTTAAGGATGAACAATGAGCAGTTCTTC. Amino acid sequence: CASSLRMNNEQFF.

This clonotype appeared a few times. The rearrangement links TRBV11-1 to TRBJ1-5, with 10 bases identical to TRBD1. This CDR3 spans 18 amino acids. V lost 4 bases to trimming and J lost 4 bases; unmatched junction nucleotides: 13. Germline V gene data show CDR1 as SGHAT and CDR2 as FQDESV (reference sequence). Here the CDR3 reads CASSSLPGQGSRNQPQHF. CDR3 nucleotides: TGTGCCAGCAGCTCCCTTCCGGGACAGGGGTCCCGAAATCAGCCCCAGCATTTT.

This CDR3 is CAVRASSYNEQFF. In DNA, the CDR3 is TGTGCCGTCAGGGCTAGCTCCTACAATGAGCAGTTCTTC. V and J are TRBV7-9 and TRBJ2-1, with D possibly being TRBD1 (5 bases). This CDR3 spans 13 amino acids. Deletions cut 11 bases from V and 0 bases from J, with 11 bases between. The germline gives CDR1 SEHNR, CDR2 FQNEAQ (reference sequence). Variable domain in full (rest from reference TRBV7-9 and TRBJ2-1): DTGVSQNPRHKITKRGQNVTFRCDPISEHNRLYWYRQTLGQGPEFLTYFQNEAQLEKSRLLSDRFSAERPKGSFSTLEIQRTEQGDSAMYLCAVRASSYNEQFFGPGTRLTVL.

The V gene is TRBV5-1, the J gene TRBJ1-2, with a weak D call TRBD1 (6 bases). Trimming removed 0 bases from V and 8 bases from J, with 11 bases in between. Germline V gene lookup returns CDR1 SGHRS and CDR2 YFSETQ. The CDR3 is 13 amino acids. CDR3: CASSLEGVPGYTF. CDR3 DNA sequence: TGCGCCAGCAGCTTGGAGGGGGTCCCAGGCTACACCTTC.

The rearrangement joins TRBV5-1 to TRBJ2-3; no clear D. V dropped 0 bases and J dropped 3 bases, with 14 bases sitting between them. The CDR3 runs 16 residues. Germline V lookup: CDR1 SGHRS, CDR2 YFSETQ. Here the CDR3 reads CASSLASGKRTDTQYF. In DNA, the CDR3 is TGCGCCAGCAGCTTGGCCAGTGGGAAAAGGACAGATACGCAGTATTTT.

This clonotype was seen a handful of times. The CDR3 DNA is TGTGCCAGCAGCAAAGAGGGGATTGGTGGCACTGAAGCTTTCTTT. It codes for CASSKEGIGGTEAFF. J is TRBJ1-1 and V is TRBV21-1; the table's D call TRBD1 went unverified against the DNA. TRBV21-1 is shown as a pseudogene. The CDR3 runs 15 residues.

In nucleotides, the CDR3 is TGTGCCAGCTTAATGGGACTTCAAGAGACCCAGTACTTC. It encodes CASLMGLQETQYF. The chain employs TRBV18 and TRBJ2-5; tentative D call: TRBD2 (6 bases). The germline V gene encodes CDR1 KGHSH and CDR2 LQKENI. V gave up 7 bases and J gave up 2 bases, with 11 bases separating them. There are 13 residues in the CDR3.

J is TRBJ2-2 and V is TRBV7-2; 12 bases fit TRBD2. J lost 5 bases, V lost 0 bases, and 1 base had no gene match. The CDR3 loop spans 16 amino acids. Germline lookup yields CDR1 SGHTA and CDR2 FQGNSA. The CDR3 DNA is TGTGCCAGCAGCTTAGCCGGGACTAGCGGGACCGGGGAGCTGTTTTTT. It specifies CASSLAGTSGTGELFF.

The chain is built from TRBV6-5 and TRBJ1-2; D unresolved. This CDR3 comprises 12 residues. V shed 7 bases and J shed 7 bases, with 13 bases lying between them. Germline V gene data show CDR1 as MNHEY and CDR2 as SVGAGI. This CDR3 is CASTQRGGGYTF. In nucleotides, the CDR3 is TGTGCCAGCACCCAGCGGGGAGGTGGCTACACCTTC.

A few counts support this clonotype. The rearrangement uses TRBV5-1 and TRBJ1-3; a possible D gene is TRBD1 (6 bases). Deletions cut 0 bases from V and 4 bases from J, with 8 bases between. From germline, CDR1 is SGHRS and CDR2 YFSETQ. This CDR3 spans 14 amino acids. Here the CDR3 DNA reads TGCGCCAGCAGCTTGGAACAGGGAGGAAACACCATATATTTT. It specifies CASSLEQGGNTIYF.

The chain employs TRBV12-5 and TRBJ2-1; 12 positions agree with TRBD2. Trimming cost V 7 bases and J 6 bases; bases outside gene matches: 7. The CDR3 is 15 amino acids. Germline CDR1 and CDR2: LGHNT and FRNRAP. The CDR3 DNA follows: TGTGCTAGTGCCCTAGCGGGAGGGCCCCTCAATGAGCAGTTCTTC. Protein: CASALAGGPLNEQFF.

The sample holds a few counts of this clonotype. The genes are TRBV6-5 and TRBJ2-7; D not resolved. V gave up 6 bases and J gave up 2 bases, with 8 bases separating them. The CDR3 consists of 12 residues. Germline assignment: CDR1 MNHEY and CDR2 SVGAGI. Written as DNA, the CDR3 is TGTGCCAGCAGCTCCCTGACCTACGAGCAGTACTTC. Protein product: CASSSLTYEQYF.

This clonotype was detected once. The chain uses TRBV5-1 and TRBJ2-3, with D maybe TRBD1 (6 bases). Trimming shortened V by 4 bases and J by 0 bases, and 12 bases separated the two germline ends. CDR3 length: 15 amino acids. Germline V lookup: CDR1 SGHRS, CDR2 YFSETQ. CDR3 amino acids: CASSNPGHSTDTQYF. For the CDR3, the DNA is TGCGCCAGCAGCAACCCGGGACACAGCACAGATACGCAGTATTTT.

This chain connects TRBV12-3 or TRBV12-4 to TRBJ2-1; 10 nucleotides line up with TRBD2. This CDR3 has 18 amino acids. Trimming removed 3 bases from V and 4 bases from J; junction bases left unmatched: 12. CDR3 in amino acids: CASSLDGPAGGLYNEQFF. DNA for the CDR3: TGTGCCAGCAGTTTGGACGGACCAGCGGGAGGGCTGTACAATGAGCAGTTCTTC.

This clonotype was seen only a few times. V gene TRBV7-9 combines with J gene TRBJ1-1; D is ambiguous. The length of the CDR3 is 12 residues. Trimming took 0 bases from V and 8 from J, leaving 7 bases between them. In germline, CDR1 is SEHNR, CDR2 FQNEAQ (reference sequence). The CDR3 loop is CASSLARPEAFF. The DNA for the CDR3 is TGTGCCAGCAGCTTAGCGAGGCCGGAAGCTTTCTTT.

This sequence joins TRBV7-2 and TRBJ2-7; D is perhaps TRBD2 (6 bases). The CDR3 length is 15 residues. The germline gives CDR1 SGHTA, CDR2 FQGNSA. Trimming shortened V by 1 base and J by 6 bases, and 16 bases separated the two germline ends. CDR3 DNA sequence: TGTGCCAGCAGCTTAGAATCCGGGGGACTCTCCGAGCAGTACTTC. It is translated as CASSLESGGLSEQYF.

This clonotype was counted a few times. The rearrangement joins TRBV5-4 to TRBJ2-2; D is undetermined. CDR1 is SGHNT, CDR2 YYREEE, per germline (reference sequence). V was pared by 1 base and J by 6 bases, with 13 bases between. The CDR3 has 15 amino acids. The CDR3 DNA reads as TGTGCCAGCAGCTTGAGACCTCAAGGCCCCGGGGAGCTGTTTTTT. It translates to CASSLRPQGPGELFF.

This clonotype occurred a few times. The rearrangement joins TRBV10-3 to TRBJ1-2; maybe TRBD1 (6 bases). The V end lost 0 bases, the J end lost 2 bases, and 10 bases lay between the germline ends. The CDR3 is 15 residues long. Germline values: CDR1 ENHRY, CDR2 SYGVKD. CDR3 protein: CAISESTQGNYGYTF. The CDR3 region has the DNA TGTGCCATCAGTGAGTCGACGCAGGGGAACTATGGCTACACCTTC.

This clonotype appeared a few times. V and J are TRBV11-2 and TRBJ2-2; D is undetermined. V lost 5 bases, J lost 1 base, and 8 bases lay in between. This CDR3 has 14 amino acids. Germline assignment: CDR1 SGHAT and CDR2 FQNNGV. The DNA of the CDR3 is TGTGCCAGCAGCCCAGGCGTGAACACCGGGGAGCTGTTTTTT. It is translated as CASSPGVNTGELFF.

The chain uses TRBV7-8 and TRBJ2-1; perhaps TRBD2 as D (6 bases). The CDR3 spans 16 residues. Trimming removed 5 bases at V and 2 bases at J, with 16 bases between. The germline V gene has CDR1 SGHVS and CDR2 FQNEAQ. CDR3 in DNA: TGTGCCAGCAGCCGACTAGGGAGGACCCCCTACAATGAGCAGTTCTTC. Its translation: CASSRLGRTPYNEQFF.